The subject of this entry is one T cell receptor (beta chain). What it binds is unknown. The record originates from a study of T cells in Graves' hyperthyroidism and ophthalmopathy. Diagnoses rested on clinical symptoms, serum thyroxine and TRAb, thyroid ultrasound and orbital computed tomography. The study's findings and limits: Separating ophthalmopathy from stable hyperthyroidism was achieved by a 13 V-J model.

V gave up 4 bases and J gave up 9 bases, with 10 bases separating them. Germline CDR1 reads SGHTA; CDR2 reads FQGNSA. The CDR3 has 12 residues. TCR beta CDR3 region amplification was performed from RNA transcripts. The study used the HTBI primer set for a first-round RT-PCR of the TCR CDR3. TCRdb re-called the multiplex PCR reads through MiXCR, storing one row per CDR3 protein. The table lists hundreds of thousands of distinct CDR3 sequences, around 16% of them singletons, with 3% to 4.5% in the top ten. The sequenced sample consisted of blood. This TCR was sampled from a young woman with Graves' hyperthyroidism. The chain combines TRBV7-2 with TRBJ1-5; the D gene is possibly TRBD1 (5 bases). The CDR3 spells CASSSQAGPQHF. The CDR3 region has the DNA TGTGCCAGCAGCTCACAGGCGGGGCCCCAGCATTTT.